This T cell receptor (beta chain) comes out of a study of STAT3 mutations in large granular lymphocyte leukemia. Study-wide background: Among longitudinally sequenced T-LGLL patients, roughly half had canonical activating STAT3 mutations detected. Whole-study findings and limits: At least one immunodominant TCR beta clonotype appeared in every T-cell large granular lymphocyte leukemia patient. Suggested: STAT3 mutation was not the ancestral event for these clonal expansions. In about 35% of the 18 patients, new TCR clonotypes emerged after therapy. Clonal expansion was inferred from samples taken at other timepoints.

The sample holds one count of this clone. As yet, its antigen is unknown. Profiled with immunoSEQ multiplex PCR; TCRdb holds only in-frame clones, not every one. The sample has approximately 15,000 clones; approximately 91% are singletons. CDR1 and CDR2 from the germline V gene are SGHTA and FQGNSA. The CDR3 has 15 amino acids. Deletions cut 6 bases from V and 6 bases from J, with 20 bases between. This clonotype was obtained from a woman aged 45-60 years with T-cell large granular lymphocyte leukemia. Some clones in this sample may be carry-over from other donors' samples. This chain connects TRBV7-2 to TRBJ1-2; D perhaps matches TRBD1 (6 bases). The sequencing sample was made of peripheral blood mononuclear cells. The DNA for the CDR3 is TGTGCCAGCAGAGTCCCCGAAGGGGGGGACCATGGCTACACCTTC. As protein: CASRVPEGGDHGYTF. The full variable domain, its missing parts supplied by reference TRBV7-2 and TRBJ1-2, is GAGVSQSPSNKVTEKGKDVELRCDPISGHTALYWYRQSLGQGLEFLIYFQGNSAPDKSGLPSDRFSAERTGGSVSTLTIQRTQQEDSAVYLCASRVPEGGDHGYTFGSGTRLTVV.